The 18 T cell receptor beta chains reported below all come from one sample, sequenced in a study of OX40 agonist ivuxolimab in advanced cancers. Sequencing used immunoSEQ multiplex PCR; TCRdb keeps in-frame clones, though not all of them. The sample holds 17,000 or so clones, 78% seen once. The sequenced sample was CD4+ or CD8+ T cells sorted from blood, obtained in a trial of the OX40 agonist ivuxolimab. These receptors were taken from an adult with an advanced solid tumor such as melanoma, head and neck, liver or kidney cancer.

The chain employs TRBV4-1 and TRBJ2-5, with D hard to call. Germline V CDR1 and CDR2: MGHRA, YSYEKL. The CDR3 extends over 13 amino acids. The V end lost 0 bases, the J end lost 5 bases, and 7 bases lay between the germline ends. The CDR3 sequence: CASSQDGEETQYF. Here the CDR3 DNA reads TGCGCCAGCAGCCAAGATGGCGAGGAGACCCAGTACTTC.

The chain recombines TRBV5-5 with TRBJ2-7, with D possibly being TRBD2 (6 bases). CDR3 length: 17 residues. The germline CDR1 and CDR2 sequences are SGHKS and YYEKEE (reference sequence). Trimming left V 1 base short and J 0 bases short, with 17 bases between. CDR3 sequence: CASSLSGLITSSYEQYF. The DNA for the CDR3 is TGTGCCAGCAGCTTGTCGGGACTTATTACGAGCTCCTACGAGCAGTACTTC.

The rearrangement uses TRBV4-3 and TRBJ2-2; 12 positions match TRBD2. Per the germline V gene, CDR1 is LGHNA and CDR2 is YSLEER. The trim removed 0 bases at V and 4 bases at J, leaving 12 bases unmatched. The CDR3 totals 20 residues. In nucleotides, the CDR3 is TGCGCCAGCAGCCAAGATCTAGAGCTAGCGGGGGGGCCGGGCACCGGGGAGCTGTTTTTT. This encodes CASSQDLELAGGPGTGELFF.

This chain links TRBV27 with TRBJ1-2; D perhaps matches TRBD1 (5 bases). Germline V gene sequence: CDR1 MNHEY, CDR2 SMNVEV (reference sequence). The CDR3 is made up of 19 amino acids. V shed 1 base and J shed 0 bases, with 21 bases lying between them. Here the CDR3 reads CASSLWPPLGGVANYGYTF. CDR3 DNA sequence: TGTGCCAGCAGTTTATGGCCCCCCCTTGGGGGGGTAGCTAACTATGGCTACACCTTC.

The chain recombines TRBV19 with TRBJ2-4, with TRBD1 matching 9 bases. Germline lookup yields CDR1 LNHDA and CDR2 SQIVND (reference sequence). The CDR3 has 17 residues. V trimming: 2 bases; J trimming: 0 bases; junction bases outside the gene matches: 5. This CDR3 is CASSILGQGLAKNIQYF. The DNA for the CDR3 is TGTGCCAGTAGTATACTGGGACAGGGCCTAGCCAAAAACATTCAGTACTTC.

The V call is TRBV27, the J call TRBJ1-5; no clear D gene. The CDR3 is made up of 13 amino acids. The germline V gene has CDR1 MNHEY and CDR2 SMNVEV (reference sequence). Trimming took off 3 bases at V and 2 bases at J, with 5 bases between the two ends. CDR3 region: CASSFGGNQPQHF. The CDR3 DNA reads TGTGCCAGCAGTTTTGGGGGCAATCAGCCCCAGCATTTT.

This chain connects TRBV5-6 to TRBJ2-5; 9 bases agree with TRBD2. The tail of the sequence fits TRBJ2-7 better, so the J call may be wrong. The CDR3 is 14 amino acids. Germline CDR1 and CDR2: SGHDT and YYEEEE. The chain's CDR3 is CASSLSGRLYEQYF. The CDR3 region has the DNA TGTGCCAGCAGCTTGAGCGGGAGGTTGTACGAGCAGTACTTC.

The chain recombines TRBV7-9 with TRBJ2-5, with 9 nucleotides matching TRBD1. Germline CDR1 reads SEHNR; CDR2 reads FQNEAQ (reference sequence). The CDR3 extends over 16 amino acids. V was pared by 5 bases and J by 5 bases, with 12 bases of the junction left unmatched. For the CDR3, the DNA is TGTGCCAGCAGCCCCCGGACAGGGGCGGAGTGGGAGACCCAGTACTTC. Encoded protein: CASSPRTGAEWETQYF.

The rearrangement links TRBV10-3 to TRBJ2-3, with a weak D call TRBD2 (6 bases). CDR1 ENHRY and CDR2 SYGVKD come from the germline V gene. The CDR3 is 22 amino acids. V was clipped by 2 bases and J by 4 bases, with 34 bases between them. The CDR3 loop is CAISEPTGTGSRWVSAADTQYF. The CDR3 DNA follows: TGTGCCATCAGTGAGCCAACCGGGACTGGGAGTCGGTGGGTTTCGGCTGCAGATACGCAGTATTTT.

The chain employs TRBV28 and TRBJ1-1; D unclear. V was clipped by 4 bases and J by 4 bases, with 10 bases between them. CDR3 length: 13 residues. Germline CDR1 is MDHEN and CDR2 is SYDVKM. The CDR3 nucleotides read TGTGCCAGCAGTTCCTCACGGAGCACTGAAGCTTTCTTT. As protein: CASSSSRSTEAFF.

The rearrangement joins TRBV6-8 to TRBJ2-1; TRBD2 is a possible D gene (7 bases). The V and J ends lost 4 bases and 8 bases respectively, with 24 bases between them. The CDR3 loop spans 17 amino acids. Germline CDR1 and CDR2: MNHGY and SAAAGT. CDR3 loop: CASSFYPWGGGEDEQFF. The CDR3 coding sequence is TGTGCCAGCAGTTTTTATCCTTGGGGCGGGGGCGAGGATGAGCAGTTCTTC.

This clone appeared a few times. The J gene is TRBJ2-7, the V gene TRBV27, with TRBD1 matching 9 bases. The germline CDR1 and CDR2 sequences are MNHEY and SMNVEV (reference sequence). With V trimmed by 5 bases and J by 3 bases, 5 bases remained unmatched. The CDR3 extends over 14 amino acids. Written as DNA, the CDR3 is TGTGCCAGCAGTGTACAGGGGGCTCACTACGAGCAGTACTTC. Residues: CASSVQGAHYEQYF.

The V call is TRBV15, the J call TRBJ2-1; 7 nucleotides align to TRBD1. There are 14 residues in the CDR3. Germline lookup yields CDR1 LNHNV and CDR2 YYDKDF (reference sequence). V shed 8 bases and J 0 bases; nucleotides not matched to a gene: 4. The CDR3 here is CATGTASSYNEQFF. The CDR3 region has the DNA TGTGCCACCGGGACAGCCAGCTCCTACAATGAGCAGTTCTTC. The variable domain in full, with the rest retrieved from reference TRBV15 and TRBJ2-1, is DAMVIQNPRYQVTQFGKPVTLSCSQTLNHNVMYWYQQKSSQAPKLLFHYYDKDFNNEADTPDNFQSRRPNTSFCFLDIRSPGLGDTAMYLCATGTASSYNEQFFGPGTRLTVL.

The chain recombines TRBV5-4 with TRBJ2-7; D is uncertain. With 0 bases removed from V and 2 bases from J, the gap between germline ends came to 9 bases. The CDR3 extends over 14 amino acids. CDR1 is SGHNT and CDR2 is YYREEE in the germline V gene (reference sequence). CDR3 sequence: CASSLGRNTYEQYF. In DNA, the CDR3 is TGTGCCAGCAGCTTGGGACGGAATACCTACGAGCAGTACTTC.

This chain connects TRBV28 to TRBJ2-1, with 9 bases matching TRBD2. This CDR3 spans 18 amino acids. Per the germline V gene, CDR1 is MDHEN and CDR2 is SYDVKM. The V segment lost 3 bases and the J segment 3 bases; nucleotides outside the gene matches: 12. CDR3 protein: CASSFGVPASGVYNEQFF. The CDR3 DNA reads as TGTGCCAGCAGTTTTGGGGTTCCAGCTAGCGGGGTCTACAATGAGCAGTTCTTC.

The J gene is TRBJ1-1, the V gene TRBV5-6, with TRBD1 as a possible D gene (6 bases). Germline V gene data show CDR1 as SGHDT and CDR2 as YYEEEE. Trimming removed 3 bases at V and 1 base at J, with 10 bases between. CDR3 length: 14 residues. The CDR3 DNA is TGTGCCAGCAGCTGGGGGGACAAGAACACTGAAGCTTTCTTT. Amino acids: CASSWGDKNTEAFF.

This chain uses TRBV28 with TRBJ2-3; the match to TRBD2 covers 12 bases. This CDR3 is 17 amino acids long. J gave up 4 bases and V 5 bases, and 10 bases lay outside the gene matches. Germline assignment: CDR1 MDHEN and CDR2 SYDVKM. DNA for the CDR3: TGTGCCAGCAGTCTTTGGACTAGCGGGATGGTGTCAGATACGCAGTATTTT. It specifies CASSLWTSGMVSDTQYF.

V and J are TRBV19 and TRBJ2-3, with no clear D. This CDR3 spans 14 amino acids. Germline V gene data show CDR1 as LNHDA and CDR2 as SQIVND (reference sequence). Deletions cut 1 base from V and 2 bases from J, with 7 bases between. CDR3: CASSIGIFTDTQYF. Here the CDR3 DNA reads TGTGCCAGTAGTATAGGTATTTTCACAGATACGCAGTATTTT.